This TCR beta chain was sequenced during a study of T-cell reconstitution after alpha-beta-depleted transplantation in children. This CDR3 is built from 13 residues. V gave up 2 bases and J gave up 5 bases, with 7 bases separating them. The germline V gene has CDR1 SGHRS and CDR2 YFSETQ. Library preparation (for TCRbeta) was performed with unique molecular identifiers. In TCRdb, the PCR reads were re-called with MiXCR into one record per CDR3 protein. Among about 540,000 distinct CDR3 sequences listed, 25% to 30% were seen once. The rearrangement links TRBV5-1 to TRBJ1-4, with unresolved D. The sequence was obtained from a boy in the first two years of life with Wiskott-Aldrich syndrome, due to receive a stem cell transplant. The sequences come from PBMCs, collected before TCRalphabeta/CD19-depleted stem cell transplant. The CDR3 region is CASSFTANEKLFF. The CDR3 bases are TGCGCCAGCAGCTTTACGGCAAATGAAAAACTGTTTTTT.